Below are 16 T cell receptor beta chains sequenced from a single sample in a study of identical twins. TCRdb re-derived calls from the 5' RACE reads in MiXCR, one entry per CDR3 protein. The sample yields approximately 890,000 distinct CDR3 sequences, about 12% seen once. The same sample was also studied in work on yellow fever vaccine responses in identical twins.

Sequencing was carried out using PBMCs. The receptors shown here come from a woman aged 18-29 years in good health.

This clonotype was recorded a few times. The V and J genes are TRBV28 and TRBJ2-3; TRBD2 matches at 7 bases. Germline V gene sequence: CDR1 MDHEN, CDR2 SYDVKM. V lost 2 bases to trimming and J lost 4 bases; unmatched junction nucleotides: 9. The CDR3 spans 16 residues. The CDR3 loop reads CASSLRGGSPPDTQYF. CDR3 sequence (DNA): TGTGCCAGCAGTTTAAGGGGCGGGAGCCCTCCAGATACGCAGTATTTT.

This clonotype has just a few counts. The germline gene is not matched at one end of the junction; a read error may be the cause. The CDR3 region has the DNA TGTGCCAGCAACCAACAGGGAATAGGCACTGAAGCTTTCTTT. This encodes CASNQQGIGTEAFF. The J gene is TRBJ1-1, the V gene TRBV3-1; perhaps TRBD1 as D (6 bases). Germline-derived CDR1 and CDR2 are LGHDT and YNNKEL (reference sequence). CDR3 size: 14 residues.

A few counts support this clonotype. The gene calls are TRBV3-1 and TRBJ2-3; D remains unclear. Per germline, CDR1 LGHDT and CDR2 YNNKEL (reference sequence). V gave up 1 base and J gave up 4 bases, with 9 bases separating them. The CDR3 covers 14 residues. For the CDR3, the DNA is TGTGCCAGCAGCCAAGGTACCGCTCCAGATACGCAGTATTTT. This encodes CASSQGTAPDTQYF.

This rearrangement joins TRBV5-1 to TRBJ2-2; 9 nucleotides agree with TRBD1. The junction had 6 bases not matched to a gene; V was cut back by 4 bases and J by 5 bases. The germline gives CDR1 SGHRS, CDR2 YFSETQ. This CDR3 spans 15 amino acids. This CDR3 is CASSPGQGKTGELFF. As DNA, the CDR3 is TGCGCCAGCAGCCCAGGACAGGGGAAGACCGGGGAGCTGTTTTTT.

The sample holds a few counts of this clonotype. CDR3 protein: CASPIGIGEGSYEQYF. The CDR3 DNA is TGTGCCAGTCCCATCGGCATAGGGGAGGGTTCCTACGAGCAGTACTTC. The chain has TRBV5-5 and TRBJ2-7; 7 nucleotides align to TRBD2. Germline V gene data show CDR1 as SGHKS and CDR2 as YYEKEE (reference sequence). The CDR3 extends over 16 amino acids. Trimming took 8 bases from V and 1 from J; bases not matched to a gene: 15.

This clonotype was seen a few times. The V call is TRBV15, the J call TRBJ2-3; no clear D. The V end lost 0 bases, the J end lost 4 bases, and 5 bases lay between the germline ends. The germline gives CDR1 LNHNV, CDR2 YYDKDF (reference sequence). The CDR3 extends over 13 amino acids. The CDR3 coding sequence is TGTGCCACCAGCAGAGATATCGCAGATACGCAGTATTTT. Amino acids: CATSRDIADTQYF.

This clonotype has just a few counts. This chain uses TRBV6-5 with TRBJ2-7; D gene ambiguous. Germline CDR1 is MNHEY and CDR2 is SVGAGI. The germline V and J ends were trimmed by 0 bases and 4 bases, with 7 bases remaining between them. The CDR3 loop spans 13 amino acids. CDR3 DNA sequence: TGTGCCAGCAGTTACTCCCCCATTTACGAGCAGTACTTC. This translates into CASSYSPIYEQYF.

This clonotype appeared a few times. This sequence joins TRBV11-2 and TRBJ2-1, with D possibly matching TRBD1 (6 bases). Per the germline V gene, CDR1 is SGHAT and CDR2 is FQNNGV. This CDR3 is 15 amino acids long. V dropped 5 bases and J dropped 2 bases, with 13 bases sitting between them. The CDR3 reads CASSLRDTPYNEQFF. CDR3 sequence (DNA): TGTGCCAGCAGCCTCCGGGACACTCCCTACAATGAGCAGTTCTTC.

V gene TRBV28 combines with J gene TRBJ2-7; TRBD1 aligns across 7 bases. Germline trimming cut 5 bases from V and 3 bases from J; bases unmatched to any gene: 16. Germline CDR1 MDHEN, CDR2 SYDVKM. This CDR3 is 17 amino acids long. In DNA, the CDR3 is TGTGCCAGCAGTCCCCAGATGGGACAGATACTTAACTACGAGCAGTACGTC. Translation: CASSPQMGQILNYEQYV.

This clonotype came up a few times. This rearrangement joins TRBV7-9 to TRBJ1-4; possibly TRBD1 for D (5 bases). V lost 5 bases, J lost 3 bases, and 10 bases lay in between. The germline CDR1 and CDR2 sequences are SEHNR and FQNEAQ (reference sequence). CDR3 length equals 14 residues. The CDR3 nucleotides read TGTGCCAGCAGCCCAGGGCGTTCTAATGAAAAACTGTTTTTT. This translates into CASSPGRSNEKLFF.

In its sample, this clonotype was seen a few times. The chain joins TRBV15 to TRBJ2-7; no definite D call. Germline CDR1 reads LNHNV; CDR2 reads YYDKDF (reference sequence). The germline V and J ends were trimmed by 5 bases and 7 bases, with 21 bases remaining between them. The CDR3 runs to 15 residues. CDR3 DNA: TGTGCCACCAGCCCTGACCGGGTCCCCGTTTGGGAGCAGTACTTC. Protein sequence: CATSPDRVPVWEQYF.

The genes are TRBV15 and TRBJ1-5; no firm D call. The CDR3 contains 17 residues. Trimming took 0 bases from V and 1 from J, leaving 13 bases between them. The germline CDR1 and CDR2 sequences are LNHNV and YYDKDF (reference sequence). The CDR3: CATSRDRWGESNQPQHF. The DNA of the CDR3 is TGTGCCACCAGCAGAGATCGCTGGGGAGAAAGCAATCAGCCCCAGCATTTT.

This clonotype has a handful of counts. The chain joins TRBV28 to TRBJ1-1; D is ambiguous. The CDR3 sequence is 11 residues long. The V gene's germline CDR1 is MDHEN and CDR2 SYDVKM. Trimming left V 8 bases short and J 7 bases short, with 11 bases between. The DNA of the CDR3 is TGTGCCAGCTGGAGGCCCCATGAAGCTTTCTTT. This gives the protein CASWRPHEAFF.

The chain couples TRBV5-1 to TRBJ2-3; the D gene is possibly TRBD2 (7 bases). Germline CDR1 reads SGHRS; CDR2 reads YFSETQ. CDR3 length: 15 residues. V shed 4 bases and J shed 2 bases, with 14 bases lying between them. The CDR3 loop is CASSLMAGATDTQYF. CDR3 bases: TGCGCCAGCAGCCTCATGGCGGGGGCCACAGATACGCAGTATTTT.

V and J are TRBV28 and TRBJ2-5, with TRBD2 identical over 9 bases. The CDR3 is 17 residues long. Unmatched junction bases numbered 8, after V lost 3 bases and J lost 0 bases. CDR1 MDHEN and CDR2 SYDVKM come from the germline V gene. CDR3 DNA sequence: TGTGCCAGCAGTTTCCAAAAGCGGGGGGTGTACCAAGAGACCCAGTACTTC. It is translated as CASSFQKRGVYQETQYF.

This clonotype came up many times. The junction does not match germline at one end; this may be a read error. The rearrangement joins TRBV4-1 to TRBJ1-5; D unclear. Germline lookup yields CDR1 MGHRA and CDR2 YSYEKL. The length of the CDR3 is 16 residues. Here the CDR3 reads CASSQDLAADNQPQHF. CDR3 in DNA: TGCGCCAGCAGCCAAGATCTAGCGGCAGATAATCAGCCTCAGCATTTT.